The T cell receptor beta chain described here comes from a study of tumor-infiltrating lymphocytes in oesophageal squamous cell carcinoma listed by TCRdb under 2016. Receptor amplification or capture employed PCR. For sequencing, an Illumina HiSeq 2000 was employed. TCRdb handled the public reads itself, with Q25 trimming in fastp and clone calling in MiXCR, and kept productive beta chains. Each entry is one CDR3 protein sequence, shown with its most common DNA and genes. In all, the sample holds 18,000 or so distinct CDR3 sequences, and approximately 40% of those were seen once. The ten largest clones take up about 13% of the sample. On this clonotype itself: Its antigen remains undetermined. Base qualities are not recorded, but no much larger clone differs from it by a single base.

The sequence came from a male donor with esophageal squamous cell carcinoma. Sequenced: normal esophageal tissue next to the tumor.

The CDR3 protein: CASSLRTGGMEEQYF. The nucleotide sequence is given as TGTGCCAGCAGCCTAAGGACAGGGGGCATGGAGGAGCAGTACTTC. The chain is encoded by TRBV7-9 joined to TRBJ2-7; 11 of the junction bases match TRBD1. From cysteine to phenylalanine, the CDR3 is 15 amino acids long. The kept DNA is CDR3 alone, 45 bases in frame from the first base. In the germline V gene (reference sequence), CDR1 corresponds to SEHNR and CDR2 to FQNEAQ. Trimming accounts for 5 bases at V and 7 bases at J, while the number of junction bases matched to no gene is 10.